There are a few counts of the clone carrying this T cell receptor beta chain. The antigen is undetermined. The sample is drawn from a study of shared clonotypes between healthy human individuals. Study context: Donors were a couple of women and three men aged 18 to 49. CD4 naive and CD4 memory each took three plates per donor, while CD8 naive took two and CD8 memory one.

Germline V CDR1 and CDR2: SGHRS, YFSETQ. V was pared by 3 bases and J by 6 bases, with 10 bases between. The CDR3 loop spans 13 amino acids. Broader study findings: Memory subsets generally showed lower estimated richness than naive subsets. Clonotypes shared by all four sorted-subset donors had higher generation probabilities than non-shared clonotypes.

Generated by immunoSEQ multiplex PCR, the TCRdb table keeps only in-frame clones and is missing some. The sample lists some 2,100,000 clones, 90% to 97% seen once, with 0.1% to 0.15% in the top ten. Sequencing was performed on naive CD4+ T cells sorted from blood. Subset indicated: CD45RA+ positively selected. This chain connects TRBV5-1 to TRBJ1-3; D might be TRBD1 (5 bases). The receptor was isolated from a man between 18 and 29 years old in good health. In DNA, the CDR3 is TGCGCCAGCAGCTCGGGACGTGAAAACACCATATATTTT. Protein product: CASSSGRENTIYF.